In this sample, the clone carrying this T cell receptor (beta chain) is medium-sized (0.01 to 0.1%). What it binds is unknown. Germline CDR1 reads MNHEY; CDR2 reads SMNVEV (reference sequence). V was clipped by 3 bases and J by 3 bases, with 0 bases between them. CDR3 size: 11 residues. The data belong to a study of spatial heterogeneity in lung cancer. Study in general: The authors sequenced available follow-up PBMC samples, taken a median of about 23 months after resection. Each time, sequencing found more beta-chain sequences than alpha-chain sequences. For the average unique TCR and UMI combination, more than eight occurrences appeared in raw reads. Study-level findings and limits: The appearance of ubiquitous expanded tumor TCRs in blood was greater at resection than follow-up.

Described time point: blood at routine non-recurrence follow-up after resection. Without sorting, whole RNA was sequenced from tumor, nontumor lung or frozen PBMC. TCRdb itself ran the 5' RACE reads through MiXCR, one entry per CDR3 protein. The sample has 20,000 to 30,000 distinct CDR3 sequences, under 7% seen once. Here the sequenced sample was PBMCs, taken at follow-up. The chain is built from TRBV27 and TRBJ2-1; no clear D gene. This sequence originates from a male donor with early-stage non-small cell lung cancer. The CDR3, as DNA: TGTGCCAGCAGTTTCTACAATGAGCAGTTCTTC. Amino acid sequence: CASSFYNEQFF.